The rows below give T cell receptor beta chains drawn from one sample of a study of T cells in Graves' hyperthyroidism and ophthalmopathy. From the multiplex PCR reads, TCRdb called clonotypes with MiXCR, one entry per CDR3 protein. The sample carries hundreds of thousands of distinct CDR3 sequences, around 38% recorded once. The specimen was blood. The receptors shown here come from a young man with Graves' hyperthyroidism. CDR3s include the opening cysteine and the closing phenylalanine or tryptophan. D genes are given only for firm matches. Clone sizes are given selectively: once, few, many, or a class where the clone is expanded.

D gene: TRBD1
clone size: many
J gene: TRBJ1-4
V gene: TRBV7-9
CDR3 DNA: TGTGCCAGCAGCGCAGGGACAGGGAAACCTGAAAAACTGTTTTTT
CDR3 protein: CASSAGTGKPEKLFF

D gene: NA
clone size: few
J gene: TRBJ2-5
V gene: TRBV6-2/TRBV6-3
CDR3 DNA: TGTGCCAGCAGTTACGTTGGGACCCAGTACTTC
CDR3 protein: CASSYVGTQYF

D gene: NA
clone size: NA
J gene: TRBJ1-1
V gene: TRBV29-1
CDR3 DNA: TGCAGCAGTCCGCAGGGGATTATTACTGAAGCTTTCTTT
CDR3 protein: CSSPQGIITEAFF

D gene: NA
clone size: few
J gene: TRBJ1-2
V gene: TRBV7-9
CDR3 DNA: TGTGCCAGCAGCCAGCAAGGGTCGGCCTATGGCTACACCTTC
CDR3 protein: CASSQQGSAYGYTF

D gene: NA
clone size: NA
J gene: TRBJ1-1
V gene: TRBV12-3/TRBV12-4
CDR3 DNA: TGTGCCAGCAGTTCAGGAGACGAAGCTTTCTTT
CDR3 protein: CASSSGDEAFF

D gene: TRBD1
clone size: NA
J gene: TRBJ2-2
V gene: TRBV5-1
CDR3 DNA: TGCGCCAGCAGCTTCCGGGACAGGAACACCGGGGAGCTGTTTTTT
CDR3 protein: CASSFRDRNTGELFF

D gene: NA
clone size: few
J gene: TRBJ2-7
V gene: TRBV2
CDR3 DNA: TGTGCCAGCAGTCCCGAGGGTGGGGGCTACGAGCAGTACTTC
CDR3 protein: CASSPEGGGYEQYF

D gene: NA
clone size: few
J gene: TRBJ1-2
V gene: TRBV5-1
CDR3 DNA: TGTGCCAGCAGCGCGGGACTCGCGGGCATCCTCAACTATGGCTACACCTTC
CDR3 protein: CASSAGLAGILNYGYTF

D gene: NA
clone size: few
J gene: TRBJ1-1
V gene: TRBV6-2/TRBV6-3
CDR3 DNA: TGTGCCAGCACCCACACAGAGAACACTGAAGCTTTCTTT
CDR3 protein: CASTHTENTEAFF

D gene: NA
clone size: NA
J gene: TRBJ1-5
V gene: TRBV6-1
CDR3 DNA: TGTGCCAGCACTACATGGTGGGGACAAAGCAATCAGCCCCAGCATTTT
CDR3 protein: CASTTWWGQSNQPQHF

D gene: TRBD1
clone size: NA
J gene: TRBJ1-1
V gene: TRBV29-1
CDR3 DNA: TGCAGCAGCCGGACAGGGGGCGGTGAAGCTTTCTTT
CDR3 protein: CSSRTGGGEAFF

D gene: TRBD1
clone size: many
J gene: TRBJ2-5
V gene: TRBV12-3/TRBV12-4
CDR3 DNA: TGTGCCAGCAGTACAGGGGGCTGGGAGACCCAGTACTTC
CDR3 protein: CASSTGGWETQYF

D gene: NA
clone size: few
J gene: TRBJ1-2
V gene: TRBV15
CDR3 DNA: TGTGCCACCAGCAGACCAGGGTCTTCTAACTATGGCTACACCTTC
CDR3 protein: CATSRPGSSNYGYTF

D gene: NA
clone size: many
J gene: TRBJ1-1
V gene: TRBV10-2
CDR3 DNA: TGCGCCAGCAGTGAGTCAAGCAAGATTGAAGCTTTCTTT
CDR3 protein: CASSESSKIEAFF

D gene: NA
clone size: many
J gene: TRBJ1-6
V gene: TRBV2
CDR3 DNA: TGTGCCAGCAGTGGGCAATCCCTCCACTTT
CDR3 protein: CASSGQSLHF

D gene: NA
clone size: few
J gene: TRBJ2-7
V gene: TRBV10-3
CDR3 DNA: TGTGCCATCAGTGAAGAGGACCCCCTCTACTACGAGCAGTACTTC
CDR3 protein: CAISEEDPLYYEQYF

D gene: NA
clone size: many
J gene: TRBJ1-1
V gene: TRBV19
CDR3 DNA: TGTGCCAGTATTCCAACGTATGGGGACACTGAAGCTTTCTTT
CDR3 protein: CASIPTYGDTEAFF

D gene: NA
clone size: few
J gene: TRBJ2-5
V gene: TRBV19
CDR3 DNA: TGTGCCAGTAGTATAGGAGGGATCGAAGAGACCCAGTACTTC
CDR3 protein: CASSIGGIEETQYF

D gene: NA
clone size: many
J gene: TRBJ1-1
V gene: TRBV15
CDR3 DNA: TGTGCCACCAGGTCAGGTAACACTGAAGCTTTCTTT
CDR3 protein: CATRSGNTEAFF

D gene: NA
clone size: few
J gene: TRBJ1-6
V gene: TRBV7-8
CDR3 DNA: TGTGCCAGCAGCTTTAAGGCCGAAAATTCACCCCTCCACTTT
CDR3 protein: CASSFKAENSPLHF

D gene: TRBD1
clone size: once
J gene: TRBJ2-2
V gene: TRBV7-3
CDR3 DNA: TGTGCCAGCAGCCCAAACCCGGGGCCCGCAGGGGGCGGGGAGCTGTTTTTT
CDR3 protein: CASSPNPGPAGGGELFF

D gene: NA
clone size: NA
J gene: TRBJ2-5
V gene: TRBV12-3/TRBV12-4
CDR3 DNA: TGTGCCAGCAGTTTAGACGCGAAGACCCAGTACTTC
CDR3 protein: CASSLDAKTQYF

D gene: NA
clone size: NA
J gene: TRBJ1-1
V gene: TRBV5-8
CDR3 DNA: TGTGCCAGCAGCCCAAGGGGTCCGTTAGGAGAAGCTTTCTTT
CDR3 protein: CASSPRGPLGEAFF

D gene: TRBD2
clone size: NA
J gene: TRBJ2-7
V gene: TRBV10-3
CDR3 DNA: TGTGCCACCTCCGGGACTAGCTCCTACGAGCAGTACTTC
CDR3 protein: CATSGTSSYEQYF

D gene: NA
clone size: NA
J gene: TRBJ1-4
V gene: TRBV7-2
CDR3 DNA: TGTGCCAGCACCCAAGGGGCAGGCAAACTGTTTTTT
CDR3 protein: CASTQGAGKLFF

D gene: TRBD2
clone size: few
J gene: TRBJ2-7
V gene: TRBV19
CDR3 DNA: TGTGCCAGTAGTATATTGGCTAGCGGCTCCTACGAGCAGTACTTC
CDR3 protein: CASSILASGSYEQYF

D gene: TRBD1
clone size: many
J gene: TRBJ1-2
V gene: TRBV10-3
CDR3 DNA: TGTGCCATCAGTGGCCGGGACAGCCCGCTTTCTAACTATGGCTACACCTTC
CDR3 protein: CAISGRDSPLSNYGYTF

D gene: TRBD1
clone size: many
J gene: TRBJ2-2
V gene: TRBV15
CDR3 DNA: TGTGCCACCCGACAGGGCACCGGGGAGCTGTTTTTT
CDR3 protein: CATRQGTGELFF

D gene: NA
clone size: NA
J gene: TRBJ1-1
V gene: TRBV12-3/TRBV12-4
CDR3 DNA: TGTGCCAGCAGTTTCCTAGTGAATTATCCCGGGGGAACTTTCTTT
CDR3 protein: CASSFLVNYPGGTFF